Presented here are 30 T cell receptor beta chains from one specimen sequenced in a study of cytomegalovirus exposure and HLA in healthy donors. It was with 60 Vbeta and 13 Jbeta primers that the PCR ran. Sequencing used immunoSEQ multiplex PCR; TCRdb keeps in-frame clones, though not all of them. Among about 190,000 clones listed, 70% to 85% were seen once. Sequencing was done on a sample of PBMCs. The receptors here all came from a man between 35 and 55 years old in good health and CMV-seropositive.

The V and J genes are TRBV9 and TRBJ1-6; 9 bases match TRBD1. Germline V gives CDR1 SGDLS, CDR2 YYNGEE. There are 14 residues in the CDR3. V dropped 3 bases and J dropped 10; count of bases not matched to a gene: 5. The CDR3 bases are TGTGCCAGCAGCGGTAACAGGGGGCAATCACCCCTCCACTTT. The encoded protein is CASSGNRGQSPLHF.

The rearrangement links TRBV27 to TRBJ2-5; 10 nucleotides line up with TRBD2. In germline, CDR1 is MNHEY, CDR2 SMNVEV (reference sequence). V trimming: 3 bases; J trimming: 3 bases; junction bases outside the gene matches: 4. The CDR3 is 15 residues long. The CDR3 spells CASSFLSGGEETQYF. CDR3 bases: TGTGCCAGCAGTTTCCTCAGCGGGGGGGAAGAGACCCAGTACTTC.

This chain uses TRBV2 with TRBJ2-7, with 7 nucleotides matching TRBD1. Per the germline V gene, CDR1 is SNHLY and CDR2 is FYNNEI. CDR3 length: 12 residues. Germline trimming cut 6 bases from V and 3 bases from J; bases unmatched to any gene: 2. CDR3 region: CASSGDSYEQYF. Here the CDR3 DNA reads TGTGCCAGCAGCGGGGACAGCTACGAGCAGTACTTC.

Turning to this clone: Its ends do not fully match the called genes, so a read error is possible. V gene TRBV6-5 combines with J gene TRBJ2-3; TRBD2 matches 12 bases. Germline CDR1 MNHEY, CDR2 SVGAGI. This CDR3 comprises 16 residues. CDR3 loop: CAISWATSGSGDTQYF. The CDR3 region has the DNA TGTGCCATCAGTTGGGCGACTAGCGGGAGTGGAGATACGCAGTATTTT.

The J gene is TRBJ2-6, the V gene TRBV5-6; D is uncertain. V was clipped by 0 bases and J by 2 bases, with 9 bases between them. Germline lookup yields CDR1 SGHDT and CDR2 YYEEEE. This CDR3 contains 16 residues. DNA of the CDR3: TGTGCCAGCAGCTTGGTCCGAACAACTGGGGCCAACGTCCTGACTTTC. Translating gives CASSLVRTTGANVLTF.

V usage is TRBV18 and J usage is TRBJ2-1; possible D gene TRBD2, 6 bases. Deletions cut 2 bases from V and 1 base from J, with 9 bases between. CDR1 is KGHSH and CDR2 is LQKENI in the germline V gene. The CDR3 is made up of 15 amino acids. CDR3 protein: CASSPRDLSYNEQFF. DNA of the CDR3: TGTGCCAGCTCACCAAGGGACTTGTCCTACAATGAGCAGTTCTTC.

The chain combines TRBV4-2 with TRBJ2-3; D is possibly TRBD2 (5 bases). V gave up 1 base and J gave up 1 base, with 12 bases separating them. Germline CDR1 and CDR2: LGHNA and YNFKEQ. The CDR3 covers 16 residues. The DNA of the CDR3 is TGTGCCAGCAGCCAAGGGACTGGCTCCGGCACAGATACGCAGTATTTT. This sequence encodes CASSQGTGSGTDTQYF.

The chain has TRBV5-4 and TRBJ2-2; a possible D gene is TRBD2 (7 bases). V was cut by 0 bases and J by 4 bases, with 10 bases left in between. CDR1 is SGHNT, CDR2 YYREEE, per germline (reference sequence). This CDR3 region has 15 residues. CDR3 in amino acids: CASSLDGGLTGELFF. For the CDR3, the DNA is TGTGCCAGCAGCTTGGACGGGGGGCTCACCGGGGAGCTGTTTTTT.

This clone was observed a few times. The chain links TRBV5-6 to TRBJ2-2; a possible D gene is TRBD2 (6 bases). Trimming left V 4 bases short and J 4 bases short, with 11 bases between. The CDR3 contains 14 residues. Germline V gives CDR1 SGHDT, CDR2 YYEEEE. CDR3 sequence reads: CASSPRRATGELFF. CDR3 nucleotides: TGTGCCAGCAGCCCGAGGAGGGCCACCGGGGAGCTGTTTTTT.

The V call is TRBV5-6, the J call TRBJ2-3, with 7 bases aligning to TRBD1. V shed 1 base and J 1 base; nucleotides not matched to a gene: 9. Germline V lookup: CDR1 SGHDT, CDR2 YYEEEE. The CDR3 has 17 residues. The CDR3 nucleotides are TGTGCCAGCAGCTTGCGCCTCGGACAGGCCCGCACAGATACGCAGTATTTT. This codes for CASSLRLGQARTDTQYF.

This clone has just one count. CDR3 sequence: CASGLSGTYSYEQYF. CDR3 DNA sequence: TGTGCTAGTGGTCTTAGTGGGACATACTCCTACGAGCAGTACTTC. The rearrangement links TRBV12-5 to TRBJ2-7; a weak D match, TRBD1 (6 bases). V was cut by 5 bases and J by 0 bases, with 14 bases left in between. The germline V gene encodes CDR1 LGHNT and CDR2 FRNRAP. There are 15 residues in the CDR3. Supplemented by reference TRBV12-5 and TRBJ2-7, the full variable domain reads DARVTQTPRHKVTEMGQEVTMRCQPILGHNTVFWYRQTMMQGLELLAYFRNRAPLDDSGMPKDRFSAEMPDATLATLKIQPSEPRDSAVYFCASGLSGTYSYEQYFGPGTRLTVT.

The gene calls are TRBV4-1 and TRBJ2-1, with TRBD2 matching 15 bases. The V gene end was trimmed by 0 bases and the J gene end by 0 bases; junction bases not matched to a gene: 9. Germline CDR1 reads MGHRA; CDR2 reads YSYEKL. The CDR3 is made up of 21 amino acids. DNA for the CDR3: TGCGCCAGCAGCCAAGATGGTCCAGGGACTAGCGGGAGGAGCTCCTACAATGAGCAGTTCTTC. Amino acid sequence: CASSQDGPGTSGRSSYNEQFF.

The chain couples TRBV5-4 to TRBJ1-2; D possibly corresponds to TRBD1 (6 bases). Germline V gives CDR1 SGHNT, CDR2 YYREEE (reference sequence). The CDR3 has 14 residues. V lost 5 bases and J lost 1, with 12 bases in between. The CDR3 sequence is CASRNTGRNYGYTF. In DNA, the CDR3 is TGTGCCAGCAGAAACACAGGGCGTAACTATGGCTACACCTTC. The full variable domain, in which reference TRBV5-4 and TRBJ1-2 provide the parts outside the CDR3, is ETGVTQSPTHLIKTRGQQVTLRCSSQSGHNTVSWYQQALGQGPQFIFQYYREEENGRGNFPPRFSGLQFPNYSSELNVNALELDDSALYLCASRNTGRNYGYTFGSGTRLTVV.

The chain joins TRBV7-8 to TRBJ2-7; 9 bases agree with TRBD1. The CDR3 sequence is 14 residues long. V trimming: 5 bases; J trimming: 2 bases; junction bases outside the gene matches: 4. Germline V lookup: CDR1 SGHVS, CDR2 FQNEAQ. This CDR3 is CASSLGTGTYEQYF. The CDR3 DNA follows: TGTGCCAGCAGCCTCGGGACAGGGACCTACGAGCAGTACTTC. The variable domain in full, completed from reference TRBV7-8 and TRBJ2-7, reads GAGVSQSPRYKVAKRGQDVALRCDPISGHVSLFWYQQALGQGPEFLTYFQNEAQLDKSGLPSDRFFAERPEGSVSTLKIQRTQQEDSAVYLCASSLGTGTYEQYFGPGTRLTVT.

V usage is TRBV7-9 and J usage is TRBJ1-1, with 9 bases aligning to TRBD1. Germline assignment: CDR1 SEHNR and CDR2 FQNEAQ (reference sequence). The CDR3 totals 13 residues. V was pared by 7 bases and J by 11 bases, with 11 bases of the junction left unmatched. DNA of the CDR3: TGTGCCAGCACCGATTTATCCGGGACAGGGGCTTTCTTT. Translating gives CASTDLSGTGAFF.

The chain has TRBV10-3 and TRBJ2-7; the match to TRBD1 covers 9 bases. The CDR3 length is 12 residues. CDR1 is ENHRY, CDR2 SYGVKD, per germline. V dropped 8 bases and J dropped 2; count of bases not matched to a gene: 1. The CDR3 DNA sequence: TGTGCCATCGGACAGGGGACCTACGAGCAGTACTTC. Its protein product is CAIGQGTYEQYF.

The CDR3 region has the DNA TGCGCCAGCAGCGGGGGCCCTCCCGATACGCAGTATTTT. Encoded protein: CASSGGPPDTQYF. The gene calls are TRBV5-1 and TRBJ2-3; D perhaps matches TRBD1 (6 bases). V was shortened by 4 bases and J by 6 bases, with 12 bases between the two germline ends. CDR3 length equals 13 residues. Germline CDR1 reads SGHRS; CDR2 reads YFSETQ.

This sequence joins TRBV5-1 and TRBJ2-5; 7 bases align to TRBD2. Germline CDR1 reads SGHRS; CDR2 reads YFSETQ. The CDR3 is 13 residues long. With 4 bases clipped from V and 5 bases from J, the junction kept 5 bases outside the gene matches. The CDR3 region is CASSVLGGETQYF. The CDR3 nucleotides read TGCGCCAGCAGCGTTCTGGGGGGGGAGACCCAGTACTTC. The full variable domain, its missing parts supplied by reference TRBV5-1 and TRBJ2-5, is KAGVTQTPRYLIKTRGQQVTLSCSPISGHRSVSWYQQTPGQGLQFLFEYFSETQRNKGNFPGRFSGRQFSNSRSEMNVSTLELGDSALYLCASSVLGGETQYFGPGTRLLVL.

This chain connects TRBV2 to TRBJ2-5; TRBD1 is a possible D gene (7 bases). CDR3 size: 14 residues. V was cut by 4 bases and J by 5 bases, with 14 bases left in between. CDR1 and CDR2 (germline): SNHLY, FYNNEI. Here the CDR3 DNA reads TGTGCCAGCAGTGGCCCAGGGGGGAGGGAGACCCAGTACTTC. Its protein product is CASSGPGGRETQYF.

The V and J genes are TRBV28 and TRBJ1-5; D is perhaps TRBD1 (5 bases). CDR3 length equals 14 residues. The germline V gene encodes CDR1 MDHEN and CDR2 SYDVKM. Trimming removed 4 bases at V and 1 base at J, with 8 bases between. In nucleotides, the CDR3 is TGTGCCAGCAGTTATCAGGGCAGCAATCAGCCCCAGCATTTT. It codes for CASSYQGSNQPQHF.

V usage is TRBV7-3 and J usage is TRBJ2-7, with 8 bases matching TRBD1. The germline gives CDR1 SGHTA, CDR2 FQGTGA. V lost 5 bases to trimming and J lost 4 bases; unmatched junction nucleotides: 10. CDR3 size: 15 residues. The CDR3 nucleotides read TGTGCCAGCAGCCCGGGGGCAGGGGGCGTTTACGAGCAGTACTTC. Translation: CASSPGAGGVYEQYF.

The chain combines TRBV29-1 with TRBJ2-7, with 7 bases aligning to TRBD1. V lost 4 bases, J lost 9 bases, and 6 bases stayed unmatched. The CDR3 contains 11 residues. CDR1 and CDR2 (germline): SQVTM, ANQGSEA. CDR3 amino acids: CSVGQGTWQYF. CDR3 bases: TGCAGCGTTGGACAGGGAACTTGGCAGTACTTC.

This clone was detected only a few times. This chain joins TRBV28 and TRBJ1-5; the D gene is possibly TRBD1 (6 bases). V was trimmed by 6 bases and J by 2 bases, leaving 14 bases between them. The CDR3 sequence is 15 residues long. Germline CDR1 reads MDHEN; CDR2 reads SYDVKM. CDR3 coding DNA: TGTGCCAGCAGGTACAGGGAATTCGGCAATCAGCCCCAGCATTTT. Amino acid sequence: CASRYREFGNQPQHF. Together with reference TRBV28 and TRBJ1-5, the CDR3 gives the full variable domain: DVKVTQSSRYLVKRTGEKVFLECVQDMDHENMFWYRQDPGLGLRLIYFSYDVKMKEKGDIPEGYSVSREKKERFSLILESASTNQTSMYLCASRYREFGNQPQHFGDGTRLSIL.

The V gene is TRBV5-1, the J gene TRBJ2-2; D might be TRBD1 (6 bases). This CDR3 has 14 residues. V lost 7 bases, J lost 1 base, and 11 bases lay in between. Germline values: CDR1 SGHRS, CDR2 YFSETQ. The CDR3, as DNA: TGCGCCAGCCACAGGGTAGGGAACACCGGGGAGCTGTTTTTT. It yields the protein CASHRVGNTGELFF. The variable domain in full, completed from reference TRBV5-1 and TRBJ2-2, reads KAGVTQTPRYLIKTRGQQVTLSCSPISGHRSVSWYQQTPGQGLQFLFEYFSETQRNKGNFPGRFSGRQFSNSRSEMNVSTLELGDSALYLCASHRVGNTGELFFGEGSRLTVL.

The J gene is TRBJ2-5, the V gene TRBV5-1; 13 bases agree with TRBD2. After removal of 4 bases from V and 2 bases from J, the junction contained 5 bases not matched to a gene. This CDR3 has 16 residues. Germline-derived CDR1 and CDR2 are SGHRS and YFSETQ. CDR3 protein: CASSPRTSGSQETQYF. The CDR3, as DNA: TGCGCCAGCAGCCCACGGACTAGCGGGAGTCAAGAGACCCAGTACTTC.

CDR3 protein: CASSKGQGDEQYF. The CDR3 DNA reads as TGTGCCAGTAGTAAGGGACAGGGAGACGAGCAGTACTTC. The chain has TRBV19 and TRBJ2-7; 9 nucleotides agree with TRBD1. V shed 4 bases, J shed 5 bases, and the junction held 3 bases outside the gene matches. Germline lookup yields CDR1 LNHDA and CDR2 SQIVND (reference sequence). This CDR3 has 13 residues.

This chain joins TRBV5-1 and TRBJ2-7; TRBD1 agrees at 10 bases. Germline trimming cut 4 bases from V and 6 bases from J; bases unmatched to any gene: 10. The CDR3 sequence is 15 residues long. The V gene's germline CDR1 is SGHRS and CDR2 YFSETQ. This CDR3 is CASSGLGTGVGEQYF. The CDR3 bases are TGCGCCAGCAGCGGACTCGGGACAGGGGTAGGCGAGCAGTACTTC.

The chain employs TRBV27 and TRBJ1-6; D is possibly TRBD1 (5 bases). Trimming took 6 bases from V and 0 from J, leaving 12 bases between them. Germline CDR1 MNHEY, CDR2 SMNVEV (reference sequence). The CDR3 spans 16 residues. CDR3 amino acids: CASRGGGTSYNSPLHF. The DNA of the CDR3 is TGTGCCAGCAGAGGTGGAGGGACCTCCTATAATTCACCCCTCCACTTT.

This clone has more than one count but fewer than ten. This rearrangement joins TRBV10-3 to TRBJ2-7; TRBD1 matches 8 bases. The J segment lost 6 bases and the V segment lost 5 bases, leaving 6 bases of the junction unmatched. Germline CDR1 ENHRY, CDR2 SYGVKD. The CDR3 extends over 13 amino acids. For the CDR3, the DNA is TGTGCCATCAGTATAGACAGGGGAGGCGAGCAGTACTTC. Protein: CAISIDRGGEQYF.

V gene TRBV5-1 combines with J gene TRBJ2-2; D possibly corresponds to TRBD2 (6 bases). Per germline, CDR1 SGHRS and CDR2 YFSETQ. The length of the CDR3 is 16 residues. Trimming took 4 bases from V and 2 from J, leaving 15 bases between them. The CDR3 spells CASSPVPGLNTGELFF. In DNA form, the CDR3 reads TGCGCCAGCAGCCCGGTTCCGGGACTTAACACCGGGGAGCTGTTTTTT. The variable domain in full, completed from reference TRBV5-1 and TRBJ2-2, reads KAGVTQTPRYLIKTRGQQVTLSCSPISGHRSVSWYQQTPGQGLQFLFEYFSETQRNKGNFPGRFSGRQFSNSRSEMNVSTLELGDSALYLCASSPVPGLNTGELFFGEGSRLTVL.